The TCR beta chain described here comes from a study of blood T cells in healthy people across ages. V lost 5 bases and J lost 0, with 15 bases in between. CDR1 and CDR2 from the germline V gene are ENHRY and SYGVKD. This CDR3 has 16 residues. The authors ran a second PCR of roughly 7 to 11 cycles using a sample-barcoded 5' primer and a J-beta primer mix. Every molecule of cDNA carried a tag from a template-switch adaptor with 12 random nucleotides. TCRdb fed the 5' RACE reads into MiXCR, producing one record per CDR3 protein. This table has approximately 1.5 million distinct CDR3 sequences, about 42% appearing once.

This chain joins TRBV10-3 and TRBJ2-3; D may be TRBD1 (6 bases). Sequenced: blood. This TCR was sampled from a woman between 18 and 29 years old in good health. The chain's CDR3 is CAISHRTESSTDTQYF. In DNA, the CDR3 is TGTGCCATCAGTCATAGGACAGAATCTAGCACAGATACGCAGTATTTT.